This T cell receptor beta chain was sequenced in a study of T cells after yellow fever vaccination (dated by TCRdb to the late 2010s). Background for the entire study: Libraries from fractions with low cell numbers were prepared with the SMART-Seq v4 Ultra Low Input RNA kit. To follow T-cell clones before and after both primary and booster YFV17D yellow fever vaccination, bulk TCR alpha and beta repertoires underwent longitudinal sequencing. The cohort comprised two healthy male donors, one aged 18 to 29 and one aged 30 to 39 years. Blood was collected at multiple timepoints before and after primary and secondary immunization, and bulk PBMC replicates and cell subsets were isolated. What the research found in general, with its limitations: After the booster, most clones that had expanded after primary vaccination were detected again (about 95% of CD4 and around nine tenths of CD8), suggesting broad maintenance of memory. A small fraction of clonotypes showed up in both the CD4 and CD8 compartments, probably as a result of convergent recombination. Because the study included only a couple of donors, the extent to which the findings can be generalized is limited. Computational filtering was needed because FACS-sorted repertoires could contain abundant contaminating clonotypes from the bulk population. The secondary T-cell response was weaker than the primary response but faster, peaking on day 5 instead of day 15.

These reads were obtained on an Illumina NovaSeq 6000. TCR cDNA was made using 5'RACE template switching, a step that added a universal primer site and unique molecular identifiers. cDNA synthesis was primed from both the TCR alpha and TCR beta constant segments. Library amplification involved two PCR steps, and the second step added sample barcodes and sequencing adapters. Sequencing of the libraries was done on either Illumina HiSeq 2500 (2x100 bp) or NovaSeq (2x150 bp). On the study's bioinformatics: Demultiplexing of reads and collapsing into UMI consensus sequences were performed with MIGEC, and V(D)J alignment was carried out with MiXCR. Vaccine-responding clonotypes were identified with edgeR using replicate PBMC samples, with FDR below 0.01 and a log2 fold change above 5 up to day 15 being required. CD4 or CD8 identity was assigned to each bulk clonotype according to whether the clonotype was present at higher abundance in the sequenced CD4 repertoire or the sequenced CD8 repertoire. Clones were called with MiXCR by TCRdb after fastp trimmed the public reads at Q25, and only in-frame beta chains were retained. When rows share a CDR3 protein, they turn into one entry using the most common DNA and genes. Here the V and J calls rest on TCRdb's processing, not on the authors' analysis. The table for this sample lists 200,000 to 300,000 distinct CDR3 sequences; 3.6% of them were counted only once. The top ten constitute about 19% of the sample.

In its sample, this clonotype was seen many times. Its antigen remains unidentified. Base qualities are missing; no much larger clone stands one base away. Interpreted using the paper, the treatment or condition label stands for: live attenuated yellow fever vaccine strain. At each blood-draw timepoint, two biological replicates of bulk PBMCs were collected. PBMCs were isolated from peripheral blood using a standard Ficoll-Paque protocol. TriZol was used to extract RNA from bulk PBMCs, CD4 and CD8 fractions, and dextramer-positive and dextramer-negative fractions. From its cysteine to its phenylalanine, the CDR3 spans 13 amino acids. The read is trimmed to its CDR3 DNA, 39 bases read in frame from base 1. V is pared back by 4 bases and J by 1 base, with 7 bases lying between the germline termini. CDR1 SGHTA and CDR2 FQGTGA are derived from the germline V gene.

Sequencing used PBMCs, obtained 15 days after the yellow fever booster vaccination. The sequence was collected from a man between 18 and 35 years old who received the YFV17D yellow fever vaccine. The chain employs TRBV7-3 and TRBJ1-1; there is no confident call for the D gene. The nucleotides are TGTGCCAGCAGCTATTCCACGAACACTGAAGCTTTCTTT. The translation is CASSYSTNTEAFF.